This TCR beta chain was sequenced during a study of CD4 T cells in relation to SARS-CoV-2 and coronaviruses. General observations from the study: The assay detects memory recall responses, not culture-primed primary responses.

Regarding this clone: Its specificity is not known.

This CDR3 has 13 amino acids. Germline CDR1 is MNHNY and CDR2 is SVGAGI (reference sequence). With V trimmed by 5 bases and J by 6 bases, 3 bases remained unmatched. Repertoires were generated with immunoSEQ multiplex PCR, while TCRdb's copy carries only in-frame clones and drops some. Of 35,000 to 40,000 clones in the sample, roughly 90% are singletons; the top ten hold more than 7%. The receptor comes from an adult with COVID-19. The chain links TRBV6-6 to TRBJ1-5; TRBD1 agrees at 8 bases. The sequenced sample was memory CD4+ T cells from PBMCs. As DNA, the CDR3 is TGTGCCAGCAGTCCAGGGGGCAGTCAGCCCCAGCATTTT. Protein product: CASSPGGSQPQHF.